This T cell receptor (beta chain) was found in a study of cytomegalovirus exposure and HLA in healthy donors. Regarding the study as a whole: One later analysis, an examination of the 100 to 150 validation repertoires, found that first-cohort TCR clusters tended to co-occur in them. TCR beta chains numbering more than 150 were designated cytomegalovirus-associated. Most TCR sequences were rare, but some public TCRs occurred in many donors. In vitro checks showed that a few CMV-associated chains really do target CMV antigens.

In the case of this clone: The antigen is undetermined.

Germline V gene data show CDR1 as SGHNT and CDR2 as YENEEA. The ends were cut back, 5 bases at V and 2 bases at J, with 7 bases in the middle. The CDR3 is made up of 12 amino acids. The data were produced by immunoSEQ multiplex PCR, yet TCRdb's version contains in-frame clones alone and is incomplete. The top ten hold 4% to 4.5% of the sample, which has 150,000 to 200,000 clones, nearly 90% seen once. V and J are TRBV11-3 and TRBJ2-7; D not resolved. The sequence was collected from a man younger than 30 in good health and CMV-seropositive. The specimen sequenced was PBMCs. In nucleotides, the CDR3 is TGTGCCAGCAGCCCTACCACCTACGAGCAGTACTTC. This encodes CASSPTTYEQYF.